These T cell receptor beta chains were read from a single sample in a study of cytomegalovirus exposure and HLA in healthy donors. The table came from immunoSEQ multiplex PCR; TCRdb's copy has only in-frame clones and leaves some out. The sample shows more than 100,000 clones, about 62% of them seen only once. The sequencing input was PBMCs. Receptor source: a woman aged 40 to 49 in good health and CMV-seropositive. Each CDR3 is given with its conserved first and last residue. The order of the fields is V gene, clone size, D gene, J gene, CDR3 DNA, CDR3 protein. A D gene is named only where the DNA matches it firmly. Some rows mark clone size as missing; the rest say once, few, many or name a class of expanded clone.

v_gene: TRBV2; abundance: once; d_gene: -; j_gene: TRBJ2-1; CDR3nt: TGTGCCAGCAGTGATCCGGGACACACCTACAATGAGCAGTTCTTC; CDR3aa: CASSDPGHTYNEQFF
v_gene: TRBV6-5; abundance: -; d_gene: TRBD1; j_gene: TRBJ1-2; CDR3nt: TGTGCCAGCAGGACAGGGGACTATGGCTACCCCTTC; CDR3aa: CASRTGDYGYPF
v_gene: TRBV5-5; abundance: -; d_gene: -; j_gene: TRBJ2-7; CDR3nt: TGTGCCAGCAGTTCCCTGGAGGGCCTCATGGTGTACGAGCAGTACTTC; CDR3aa: CASSSLEGLMVYEQYF
v_gene: TRBV14; abundance: -; d_gene: TRBD2; j_gene: TRBJ2-1; CDR3nt: TGTGCCAGCAGCCAAGGGAGACTAGCGGGATTTAATGAGCAGTTCTTC; CDR3aa: CASSQGRLAGFNEQFF
v_gene: TRBV2; abundance: -; d_gene: -; j_gene: TRBJ1-5; CDR3nt: TGTGCCAGCAGTACCAGGACAAGTAATAGCAATCAGCCCCAGCATTTT; CDR3aa: CASSTRTSNSNQPQHF
v_gene: TRBV10-1; abundance: -; d_gene: TRBD2; j_gene: TRBJ2-1; CDR3nt: TGCGCCAGCAGTGCGCCGACTAGCGGGCCGTTCTTC; CDR3aa: CASSAPTSGPFF
v_gene: TRBV21-1; abundance: -; d_gene: -; j_gene: TRBJ2-7; CDR3nt: TGTGCCAGCAGCAAAAGGCGTTGGGGGGGACAGGGGATCTACGAGCAGTACTTC; CDR3aa: CASSKRRWGGQGIYEQYF
v_gene: TRBV5-1; abundance: -; d_gene: TRBD2; j_gene: TRBJ2-5; CDR3nt: TGCGCCAGCAGCCCGGGACTAGCTGGGGAGACCCAGTACTTC; CDR3aa: CASSPGLAGETQYF
v_gene: TRBV30; abundance: -; d_gene: TRBD1; j_gene: TRBJ1-3; CDR3nt: TGTGCCTGGAGTGTAACCCGGACAGGGGGTCGAAACACCATATATTTT; CDR3aa: CAWSVTRTGGRNTIYF
v_gene: TRBV4-2; abundance: once; d_gene: -; j_gene: TRBJ2-7; CDR3nt: TGTGCCAGCAGCCGCCTCGGAGAAGCAGATAACTCTTACGAGCAGTACTTC; CDR3aa: CASSRLGEADNSYEQYF
v_gene: TRBV28; abundance: few; d_gene: -; j_gene: TRBJ1-3; CDR3nt: TGTGCCAGCAGTCCAACAGGGAAGGGAAACACCATATATTTT; CDR3aa: CASSPTGKGNTIYF
v_gene: TRBV14; abundance: -; d_gene: -; j_gene: TRBJ1-2; CDR3nt: TGTGCCAGCAGCCAAGTGAGGAGCTATGGCTACACCTTC; CDR3aa: CASSQVRSYGYTF
v_gene: TRBV6-1; abundance: -; d_gene: -; j_gene: TRBJ1-5; CDR3nt: TGTGCCAGCAGGCTGGAGATCTATAGCAATCAGCCCCAGCATTTT; CDR3aa: CASRLEIYSNQPQHF
v_gene: TRBV5-6; abundance: few; d_gene: -; j_gene: TRBJ2-5; CDR3nt: TGTGCCAGCAGCTTGGGTGGCAGGGCTAAAGAGACCCAGTACTTC; CDR3aa: CASSLGGRAKETQYF
v_gene: TRBV6-5; abundance: -; d_gene: TRBD1; j_gene: TRBJ1-2; CDR3nt: TGTGCCAGCAGTCCACGACAGGGGTATGGCTACACCTTC; CDR3aa: CASSPRQGYGYTF
v_gene: TRBV6-5; abundance: -; d_gene: TRBD2; j_gene: TRBJ2-7; CDR3nt: TGTGCCAGCAGTTACTCAAACGGACTAGCCCACGAGCAGTACTTC; CDR3aa: CASSYSNGLAHEQYF
v_gene: TRBV2; abundance: -; d_gene: TRBD1; j_gene: TRBJ1-2; CDR3nt: TGTGCCAGCAGTGGACAGGGATCGGAGTATGGCTACACCTTC; CDR3aa: CASSGQGSEYGYTF
v_gene: TRBV7-7; abundance: many; d_gene: TRBD2; j_gene: TRBJ2-1; CDR3nt: TGTGCTAGCAGCCCATCCCGACTAGCGGGATCTCGTCATGAGCAGTTCTTC; CDR3aa: CASSPSRLAGSRHEQFF
v_gene: TRBV11-2; abundance: few; d_gene: TRBD1; j_gene: TRBJ1-6; CDR3nt: TGTGCCAGCAGCTTGGGGCAGGGGGTCTCACCCCTCCACTTT; CDR3aa: CASSLGQGVSPLHF
v_gene: TRBV5-5; abundance: -; d_gene: -; j_gene: TRBJ2-7; CDR3nt: TGTGCCAGCAGCCCCAGCTACGAGCAGTACTTC; CDR3aa: CASSPSYEQYF
v_gene: TRBV15; abundance: -; d_gene: -; j_gene: TRBJ1-2; CDR3nt: TGTGCCACCAGCAGTAATAGGGGTGGCTACACCTTC; CDR3aa: CATSSNRGGYTF
v_gene: TRBV28; abundance: -; d_gene: TRBD1; j_gene: TRBJ2-7; CDR3nt: TGTGCCAGCAGGCCTCCGGGACAGGGGGCCCCGGCGCAGTACTTC; CDR3aa: CASRPPGQGAPAQYF
v_gene: TRBV5-6; abundance: -; d_gene: -; j_gene: TRBJ2-3; CDR3nt: TGTGCCAGCAGCTTGGAAGCGGCAGATACGCAGTATTTT; CDR3aa: CASSLEAADTQYF
v_gene: TRBV10-3; abundance: few; d_gene: -; j_gene: TRBJ1-5; CDR3nt: TGTGCCATCAGTGAACGGGGGAATCAGCCCCAGCATTTT; CDR3aa: CAISERGNQPQHF
v_gene: TRBV15; abundance: -; d_gene: TRBD2; j_gene: TRBJ2-3; CDR3nt: TGTGCCACCCGAACCTGGACTAGCGGCTCTACAGATACGCAGTATTTT; CDR3aa: CATRTWTSGSTDTQYF
v_gene: TRBV2; abundance: -; d_gene: -; j_gene: TRBJ1-3; CDR3nt: TGTGCCAGCAGTGAAGGCCGCCGGGACAAACTATATTTT; CDR3aa: CASSEGRRDKLYF
v_gene: TRBV14; abundance: few; d_gene: -; j_gene: TRBJ2-7; CDR3nt: TGTGCCAGCAGCCAACTAGGACTGGGGGAGCAGTACTTC; CDR3aa: CASSQLGLGEQYF
v_gene: TRBV9; abundance: -; d_gene: TRBD1; j_gene: TRBJ1-1; CDR3nt: TGTGCCAGCAGCTCCGAGGGACAGGCGGGGACTGAAGCTTTCTTT; CDR3aa: CASSSEGQAGTEAFF
v_gene: TRBV7-8; abundance: few; d_gene: TRBD2; j_gene: TRBJ2-3; CDR3nt: TGTGCCAGCAGCCCTAGCGGGGGTAGCACAGATACGCAGTATTTT; CDR3aa: CASSPSGGSTDTQYF
v_gene: TRBV27; abundance: -; d_gene: -; j_gene: TRBJ2-3; CDR3nt: TGTGCCAGCAGATTAGCCCTAGGCACAGATACGCAGTATTTT; CDR3aa: CASRLALGTDTQYF
v_gene: TRBV9; abundance: -; d_gene: TRBD2; j_gene: TRBJ2-7; CDR3nt: TGTGCCAGCAGCCCGGATCTAGCGGGTCCCTACGAGCAGTACTTC; CDR3aa: CASSPDLAGPYEQYF
v_gene: TRBV11-2; abundance: -; d_gene: -; j_gene: TRBJ1-2; CDR3nt: TGTGCCAGCAGCTTAGGACAGAAGTATGGCTACACCTTC; CDR3aa: CASSLGQKYGYTF
v_gene: TRBV6-5; abundance: -; d_gene: -; j_gene: TRBJ2-5; CDR3nt: TGTGCCAGCAGTTATACAGCGGAGGGAGAGACCCAGTACTTC; CDR3aa: CASSYTAEGETQYF
v_gene: TRBV6-6; abundance: few; d_gene: TRBD1; j_gene: TRBJ2-2; CDR3nt: TGTGCCAGCAGTTACGCTGGGGACAGGGTCACCGGGGAGCTGTTTTTT; CDR3aa: CASSYAGDRVTGELFF
v_gene: TRBV10-3; abundance: -; d_gene: -; j_gene: TRBJ2-5; CDR3nt: TGTGCCATCAGTGATAGCGAGAGGGAGACCCAGTACTTC; CDR3aa: CAISDSERETQYF
v_gene: TRBV6-9; abundance: once; d_gene: TRBD2; j_gene: TRBJ2-7; CDR3nt: TGTGCCAGCAGTTATCTTAAAACTAGCGGTTCATACGAGCAGTACTTC; CDR3aa: CASSYLKTSGSYEQYF
v_gene: TRBV28; abundance: -; d_gene: -; j_gene: TRBJ1-1; CDR3nt: TGTGCCAGCAGTTTGAGCAGGGGAGCTTTCTTT; CDR3aa: CASSLSRGAFF
v_gene: TRBV5-6; abundance: -; d_gene: TRBD2; j_gene: TRBJ2-3; CDR3nt: TGTGCCACCGGGAGGGGCGCCGGTTTCACAGATACGCAGTATTTT; CDR3aa: CATGRGAGFTDTQYF